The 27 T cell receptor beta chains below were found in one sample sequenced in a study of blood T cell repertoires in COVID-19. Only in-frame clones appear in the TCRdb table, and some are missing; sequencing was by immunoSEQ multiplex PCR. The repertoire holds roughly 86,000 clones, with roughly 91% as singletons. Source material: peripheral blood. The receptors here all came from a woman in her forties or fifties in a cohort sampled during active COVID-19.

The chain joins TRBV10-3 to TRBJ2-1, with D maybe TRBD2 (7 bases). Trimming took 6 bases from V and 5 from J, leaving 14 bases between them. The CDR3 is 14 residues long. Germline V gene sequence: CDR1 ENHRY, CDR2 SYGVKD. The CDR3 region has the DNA TGTGCCATCAGGAGGGGGGAGGGCCACAATGAGCAGTTCTTC. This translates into CAIRRGEGHNEQFF.

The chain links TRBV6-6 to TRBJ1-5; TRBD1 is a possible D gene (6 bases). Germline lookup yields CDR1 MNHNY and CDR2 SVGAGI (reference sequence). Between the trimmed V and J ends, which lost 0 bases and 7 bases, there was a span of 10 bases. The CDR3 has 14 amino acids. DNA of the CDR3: TGTGCCAGCAGTTACTCCGCAGGGGACCAGCCCCAGCATTTT. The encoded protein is CASSYSAGDQPQHF.

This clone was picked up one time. Written as DNA, the CDR3 is TGTGCCAGTAGTACCCAGTCCGGGACAGGGGGCTTAAATAATTCACCCCTCCACTTT. It encodes CASSTQSGTGGLNNSPLHF. The rearrangement uses TRBV19 and TRBJ1-6, with 12 bases that match TRBD1. Germline CDR1 and CDR2: LNHDA and SQIVND (reference sequence). With V trimmed by 4 bases and J by 5 bases, 12 bases remained unmatched. This CDR3 spans 19 amino acids.

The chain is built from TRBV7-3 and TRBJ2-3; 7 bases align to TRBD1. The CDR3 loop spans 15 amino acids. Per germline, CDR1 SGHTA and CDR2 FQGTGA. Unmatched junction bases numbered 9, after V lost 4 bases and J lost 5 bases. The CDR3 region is CASSYRGTLGDTQYF. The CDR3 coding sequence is TGTGCCAGCAGCTACAGGGGCACCTTGGGAGATACGCAGTATTTT.

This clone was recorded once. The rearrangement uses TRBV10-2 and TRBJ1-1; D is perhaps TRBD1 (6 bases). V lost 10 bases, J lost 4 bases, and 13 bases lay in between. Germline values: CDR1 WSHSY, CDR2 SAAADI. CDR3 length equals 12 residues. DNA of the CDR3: TGCGCCACCTCAGGGGCAGGCACTGAAGCTTTCTTT. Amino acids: CATSGAGTEAFF.

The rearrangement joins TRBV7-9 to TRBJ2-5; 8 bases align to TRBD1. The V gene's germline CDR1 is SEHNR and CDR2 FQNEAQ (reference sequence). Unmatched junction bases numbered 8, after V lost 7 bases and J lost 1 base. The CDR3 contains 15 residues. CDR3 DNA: TGTGCCAGCACCCTCCCTACAGGGGGCCAAGAGACCCAGTACTTC. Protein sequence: CASTLPTGGQETQYF.

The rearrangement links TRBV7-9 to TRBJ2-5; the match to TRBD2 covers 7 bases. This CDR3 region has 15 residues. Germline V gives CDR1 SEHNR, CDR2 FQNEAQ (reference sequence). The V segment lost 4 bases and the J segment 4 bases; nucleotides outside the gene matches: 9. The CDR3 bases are TGTGCCAGCAGCTCTCCCCTGGGGGGGGGAGAGACCCAGTACTTC. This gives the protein CASSSPLGGGETQYF. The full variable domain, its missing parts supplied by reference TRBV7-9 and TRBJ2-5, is DTGVSQNPRHKITKRGQNVTFRCDPISEHNRLYWYRQTLGQGPEFLTYFQNEAQLEKSRLLSDRFSAERPKGSFSTLEIQRTEQGDSAMYLCASSSPLGGGETQYFGPGTRLLVL.

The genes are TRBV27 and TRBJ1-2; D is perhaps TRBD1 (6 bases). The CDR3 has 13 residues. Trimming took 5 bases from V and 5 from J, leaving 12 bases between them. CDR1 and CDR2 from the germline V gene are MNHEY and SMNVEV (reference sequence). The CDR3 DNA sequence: TGTGCCAGCAGTCCAGGGGCATGGTATGGCTACACCTTC. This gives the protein CASSPGAWYGYTF.

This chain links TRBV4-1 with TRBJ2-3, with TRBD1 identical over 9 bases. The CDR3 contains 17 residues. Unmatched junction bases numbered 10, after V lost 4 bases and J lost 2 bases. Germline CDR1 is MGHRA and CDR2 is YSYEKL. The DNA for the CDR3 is TGCGCCAGCAGCCCTTTTTCGGGACAGGGACCCACAGATACGCAGTATTTT. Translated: CASSPFSGQGPTDTQYF.

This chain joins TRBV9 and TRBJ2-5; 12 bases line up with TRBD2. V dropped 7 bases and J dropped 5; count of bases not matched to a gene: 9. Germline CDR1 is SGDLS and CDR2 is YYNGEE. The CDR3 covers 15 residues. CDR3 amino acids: CASAGGLAGLETQYF. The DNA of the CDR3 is TGTGCCAGCGCCGGTGGACTAGCGGGACTTGAGACCCAGTACTTC.

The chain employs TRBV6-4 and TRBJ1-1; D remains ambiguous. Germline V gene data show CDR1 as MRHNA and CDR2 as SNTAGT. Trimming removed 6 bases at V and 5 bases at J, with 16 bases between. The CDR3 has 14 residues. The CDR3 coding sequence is TGTGCCAGCAGAGCCCAGGCATTGGGTACTGAAGCTTTCTTT. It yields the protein CASRAQALGTEAFF.

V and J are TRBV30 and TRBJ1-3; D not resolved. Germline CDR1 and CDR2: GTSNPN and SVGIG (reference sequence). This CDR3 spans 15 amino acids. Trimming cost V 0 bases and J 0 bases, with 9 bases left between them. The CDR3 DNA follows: TGTGCCTGGAGTGTAGGAGTGGTCTCTGGAAACACCATATATTTT. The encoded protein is CAWSVGVVSGNTIYF.

The CDR3 DNA follows: TGTGCCAGCAGCTCTCAGAGGACAAGCACCTACAATGAGCAGTTCTTC. As protein: CASSSQRTSTYNEQFF. The chain recombines TRBV5-6 with TRBJ2-1; D might be TRBD1 (5 bases). The CDR3 spans 16 residues. Trimming took 3 bases from V and 2 from J, leaving 15 bases between them. Germline CDR1 is SGHDT and CDR2 is YYEEEE.

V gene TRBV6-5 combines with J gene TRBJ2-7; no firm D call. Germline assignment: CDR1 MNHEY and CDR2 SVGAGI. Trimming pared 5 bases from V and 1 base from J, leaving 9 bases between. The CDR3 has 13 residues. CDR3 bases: TGTGCCAGCAGTACCCGGTTTTCCTACGAGCAGTACTTC. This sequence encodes CASSTRFSYEQYF.

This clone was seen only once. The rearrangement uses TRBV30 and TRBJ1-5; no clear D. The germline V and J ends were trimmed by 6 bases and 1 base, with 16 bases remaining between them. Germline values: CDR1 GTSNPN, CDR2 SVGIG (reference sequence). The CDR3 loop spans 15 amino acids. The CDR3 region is CACLNPGASNQPQHF. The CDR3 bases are TGTGCCTGCCTAAACCCGGGAGCAAGCAATCAGCCCCAGCATTTT.

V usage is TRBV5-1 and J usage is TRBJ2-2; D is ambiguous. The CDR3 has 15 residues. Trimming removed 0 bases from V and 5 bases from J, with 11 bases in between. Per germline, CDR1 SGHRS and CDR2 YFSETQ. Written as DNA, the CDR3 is TGCGCCAGCAGCTTGGAATCGGAGTTTACCGGGGAGCTGTTTTTT. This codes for CASSLESEFTGELFF.

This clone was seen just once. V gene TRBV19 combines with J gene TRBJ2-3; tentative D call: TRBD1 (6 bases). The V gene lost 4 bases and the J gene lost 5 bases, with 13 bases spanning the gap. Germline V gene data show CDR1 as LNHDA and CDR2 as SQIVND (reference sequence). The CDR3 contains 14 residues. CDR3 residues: CASSRTEGRDTQYF. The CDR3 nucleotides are TGTGCCAGTAGTAGGACAGAAGGGAGAGATACGCAGTATTTT.

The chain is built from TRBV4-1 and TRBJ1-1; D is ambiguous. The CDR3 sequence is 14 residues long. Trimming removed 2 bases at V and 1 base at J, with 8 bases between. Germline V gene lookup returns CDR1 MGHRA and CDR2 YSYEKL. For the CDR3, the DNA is TGCGCCAGCAGCCAATCACCGGGGAACACTGAAGCTTTCTTT. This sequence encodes CASSQSPGNTEAFF.

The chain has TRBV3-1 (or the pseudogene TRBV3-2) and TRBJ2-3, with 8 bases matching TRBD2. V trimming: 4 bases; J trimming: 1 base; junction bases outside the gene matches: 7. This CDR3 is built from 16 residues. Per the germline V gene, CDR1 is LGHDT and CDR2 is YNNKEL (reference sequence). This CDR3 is CASSLPPGLGTDTQYF. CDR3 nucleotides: TGTGCCAGCAGCCTGCCTCCGGGACTAGGCACAGATACGCAGTATTTT.

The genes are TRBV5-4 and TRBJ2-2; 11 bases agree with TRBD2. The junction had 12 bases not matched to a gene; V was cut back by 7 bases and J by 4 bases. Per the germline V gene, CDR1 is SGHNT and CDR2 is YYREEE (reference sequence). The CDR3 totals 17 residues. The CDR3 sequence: CASRLAGGSRGTGELFF. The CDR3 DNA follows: TGTGCCAGCCGGCTAGCGGGAGGTTCTAGAGGCACCGGGGAGCTGTTTTTT.

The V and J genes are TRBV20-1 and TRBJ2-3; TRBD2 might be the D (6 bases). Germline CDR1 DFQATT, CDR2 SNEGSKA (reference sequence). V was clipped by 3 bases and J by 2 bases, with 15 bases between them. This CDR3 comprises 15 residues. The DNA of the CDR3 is TGCAGTGCTAGTCTGGCGGGGCCTTACACAGATACGCAGTATTTT. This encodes CSASLAGPYTDTQYF.

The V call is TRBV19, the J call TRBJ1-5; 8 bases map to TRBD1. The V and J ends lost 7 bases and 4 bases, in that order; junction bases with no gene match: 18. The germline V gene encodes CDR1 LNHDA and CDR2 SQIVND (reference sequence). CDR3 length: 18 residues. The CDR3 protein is CASMRRSRDRLSNQPQHF. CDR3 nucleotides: TGTGCCAGTATGCGGCGAAGCCGGGACAGGCTTAGTAATCAGCCCCAGCATTTT.

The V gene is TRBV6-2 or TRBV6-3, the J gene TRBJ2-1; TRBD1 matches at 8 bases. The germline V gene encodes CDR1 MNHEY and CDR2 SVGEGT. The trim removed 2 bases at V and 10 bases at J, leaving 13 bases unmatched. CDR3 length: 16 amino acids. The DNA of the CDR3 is TGTGCCAGCAGTTACGGCTTAGGGCAGGGGGCGAGGGAGCAGTTCTTC. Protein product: CASSYGLGQGAREQFF.

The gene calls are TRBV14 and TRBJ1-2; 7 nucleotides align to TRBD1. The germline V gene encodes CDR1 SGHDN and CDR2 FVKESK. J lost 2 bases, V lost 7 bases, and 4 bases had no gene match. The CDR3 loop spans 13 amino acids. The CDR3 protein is CASNKGANYGYTF. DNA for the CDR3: TGTGCCAGCAATAAGGGGGCAAACTATGGCTACACCTTC.

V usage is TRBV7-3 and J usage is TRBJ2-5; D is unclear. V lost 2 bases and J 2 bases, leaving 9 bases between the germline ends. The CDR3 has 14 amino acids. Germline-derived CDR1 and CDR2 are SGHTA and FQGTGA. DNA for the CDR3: TGTGCCAGCAGCTTATCGGCAGGACAAGAGACCCAGTACTTC. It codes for CASSLSAGQETQYF.

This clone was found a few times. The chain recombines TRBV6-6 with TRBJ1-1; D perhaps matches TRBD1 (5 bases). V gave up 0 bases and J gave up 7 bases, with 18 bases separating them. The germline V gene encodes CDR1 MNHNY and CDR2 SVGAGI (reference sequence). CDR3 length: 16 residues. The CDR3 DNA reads TGTGCCAGCAGTTACTCGAGGGTGCCGGGAGGGGTTGAAGCTTTCTTT. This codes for CASSYSRVPGGVEAFF.

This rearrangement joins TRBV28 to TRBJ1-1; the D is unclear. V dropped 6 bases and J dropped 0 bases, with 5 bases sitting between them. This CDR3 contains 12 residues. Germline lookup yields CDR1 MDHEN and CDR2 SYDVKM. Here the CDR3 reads CASSLVNTEAFF. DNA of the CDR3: TGTGCCAGCAGCCTAGTGAACACTGAAGCTTTCTTT.